This T cell receptor beta chain came from a study of molecular identifiers for immune sequencing clone quantification. V shed 1 base and J shed 11 bases, with 9 bases lying between them. The CDR3 consists of 12 residues. Only a few counts were recorded for this clonotype. TCRdb used MiXCR to reprocess the PCR reads, holding one entry per CDR3 protein. This table has approximately 550,000 distinct CDR3 sequences, 20% to 25% appearing once. Using a CD8+CD4-CCR7+CD45RA+ phenotype, naive CD8 T cells were sorted. The specimen was naive CD8+ T cells from blood, with Jurkat cell RNA spiked in. This sample's subset: FACS-sorted CD8+CD4-CCR7+CD45RA+ naive T cells. The V call is TRBV12-3 or TRBV12-4, the J call TRBJ2-1; no clear D. The source is a human donor in good health. Some libraries in this study had Jurkat cell RNA spiked in. CDR3 region: CASSLEIDQQFF. The CDR3 coding sequence is TGTGCCAGCAGTTTAGAGATAGATCAGCAGTTCTTC.